Shown below are 9 T cell receptor beta chains from a single sample sequenced in a study of shared clonotypes between healthy human individuals. Sequencing was performed with immunoSEQ multiplex PCR; in TCRdb, only in-frame clones are kept and a portion is missing. The repertoire consists of approximately 240,000 clones, with 65% occurring once and the leading ten covering over 8.5%. The sequenced sample consisted of memory CD4+ T cells sorted from blood. Subset here: CD45RA-negative fraction. All receptors come from a man younger than 40 in good health.

The V and J genes are TRBV5-1 and TRBJ2-1; perhaps TRBD2 as D (6 bases). Per the germline V gene, CDR1 is SGHRS and CDR2 is YFSETQ. There are 16 residues in the CDR3. The V and J ends lost 0 bases and 7 bases respectively, with 17 bases between them. The CDR3 sequence is CASSLASAGWGNEQFF. DNA for the CDR3: TGCGCCAGCAGCTTGGCATCGGCGGGATGGGGAAATGAGCAGTTCTTC.

This clone was detected many times. This chain uses TRBV10-3 with TRBJ2-1; TRBD1 or TRBD2 may be the D gene (5 bases each). Germline CDR1 reads ENHRY; CDR2 reads SYGVKD. Trimming took 4 bases from V and 7 from J, leaving 17 bases between them. This CDR3 is 15 amino acids long. The CDR3 loop is CAISGAGTVENEQFF. CDR3 sequence (DNA): TGTGCCATCAGTGGGGCCGGGACGGTCGAGAATGAGCAGTTCTTC.

CDR3 nucleotide sequence: TGCAGCGTTGAGTGGGTGGAGAACACTGAAGCTTTCTTT. It yields the protein CSVEWVENTEAFF. J is TRBJ1-1 and V is TRBV29-1; D gene unclear. The germline gives CDR1 SQVTM, CDR2 ANQGSEA. The V gene lost 3 bases and the J gene lost 1 base, with 9 bases spanning the gap. The CDR3 consists of 13 residues.

The CDR3 protein is CASSQGAGGIYGYTF. The CDR3 DNA sequence: TGCGCCAGCAGCCAGGGGGCAGGGGGTATTTATGGCTACACCTTC. V and J are TRBV5-1 and TRBJ1-2; 8 nucleotides align to TRBD1. Losses at the gene ends were 4 bases for V and 5 bases for J; bases not matched to a gene: 10. This CDR3 has 15 residues. Looked up from germline, CDR1 is SGHRS and CDR2 is YFSETQ.

This clone was counted between two and nine times. The CDR3 nucleotides read TGTGCCAGCAGCTTAGCGGGACTACACACAGATACGCAGTATTTT. Protein product: CASSLAGLHTDTQYF. The V call is TRBV11-3, the J call TRBJ2-3; the match to TRBD2 covers 7 bases. CDR1 and CDR2 (germline): SGHNT, YENEEA. V lost 1 base, J lost 2 bases, and 3 bases stayed unmatched. There are 15 residues in the CDR3.

This clone was found a few times. Other DNA variants within this sample encode the same CDR3. The gene calls are TRBV11-2 and TRBJ2-7; D is unresolved. Trimming shortened V by 1 base and J by 5 bases, and 9 bases separated the two germline ends. CDR3 length: 13 amino acids. Germline CDR1 SGHAT, CDR2 FQNNGV. The DNA for the CDR3 is TGTGCCAGCAGCTTAGTCGGGCAGAACGAGCAGTACTTC. This sequence encodes CASSLVGQNEQYF.

The chain couples TRBV30 to TRBJ2-7; maybe TRBD2 (6 bases). With 0 bases removed from V and 0 bases from J, the gap between germline ends came to 15 bases. Germline assignment: CDR1 GTSNPN and CDR2 SVGIG (reference sequence). The CDR3 consists of 16 residues. The CDR3 DNA reads TGTGCCTGGAGTGTACTTGGGTTAGCGGACTCCTACGAGCAGTACTTC. As protein: CAWSVLGLADSYEQYF.

The chain is built from TRBV28 and TRBJ2-3; 8 positions match TRBD2. Trimming cost V 5 bases and J 1 base; bases outside gene matches: 5. CDR1 is MDHEN, CDR2 SYDVKM, per germline. The CDR3 runs to 15 residues. The CDR3 DNA reads as TGTGCCAGCAGTCCCAGCGGGAGTGGCACAGATACGCAGTATTTT. This translates into CASSPSGSGTDTQYF.

For the CDR3, the DNA is TGTGCCAGCAGTCGACTAGCGGGAGGGTACTACGAGCAGTACTTC. Translated, it gives CASSRLAGGYYEQYF. The V call is TRBV6-5, the J call TRBJ2-7; 14 bases align to TRBD2. Germline CDR1 and CDR2: MNHEY and SVGAGI. This CDR3 has 15 amino acids. Trimming removed 5 bases from V and 3 bases from J; junction bases left unmatched: 3.